This T cell receptor beta chain was identified during a study of blood T cell repertoires in COVID-19. Per the original methods: By means of reference gene primer amplification, nucleated cell counts were estimated. Using immunoSEQ multiplex PCR, the repertoire was profiled, and TCRdb retains in-frame clones only, with some absent. That table is the source of V, J and clone size, and D and trimming were worked out from the DNA. Seen here are fewer than 350,000 clones, 85% observed once, and the top ten hold around 1.9%. Trimming pared 3 bases from V and 7 bases from J, leaving 19 bases between. CDR1 is MGHRA, CDR2 YSYEKL, per germline. The CDR3 runs to 15 residues. People in the exposed group encountered a COVID-19 case within 2 weeks before entering the study.

This receptor was obtained from a woman aged 25 to 39 who had been exposed to COVID-19. The rearrangement joins TRBV4-1 to TRBJ2-7, with D possibly matching TRBD2 (6 bases). Input material: PBMCs or T cells enriched from blood (not recorded which). The CDR3 coding sequence is TGCGCCAGCAGCCAGGTTTCCGGGGGTCTAGAAGAGCAGTACTTC. This gives the protein CASSQVSGGLEEQYF.